In its sample, the clone carrying this T cell receptor (beta chain) was seen a few times. The trim removed 4 bases at V and 7 bases at J, leaving 7 bases unmatched. Germline CDR1 is SGHTA and CDR2 is FQGNSA. There are 14 residues in the CDR3. How the authors handled the data: Scientists estimated how many nucleated cells there were by amplifying reference gene primers. Assay: immunoSEQ multiplex PCR; the TCRdb copy retains only in-frame clones and omits some. For V, J and clone size, that table is used; D and trimming come from the DNA. The profile shows just over 650,000 clones, 90% of them singletons. The data derive from a study of blood T cell repertoires in COVID-19. Across the study: Acute-phase and convalescent COVID-19 samples originated in the United States, Italy and Spain. Sample material is recorded as cDNA or gDNA derived from T cells, B-cell-depleted T cells, or PBMCs.

The sequence derives from a young woman with acute or convalescent COVID-19. Material: peripheral blood. J is TRBJ1-2 and V is TRBV7-2; TRBD1 agrees at 9 bases. The CDR3 bases are TGTGCCAGCAGCTGGGCGGGGACAGGGAGTGGCTACACCTTC. Translating gives CASSWAGTGSGYTF.